This T cell receptor (beta chain) was captured by sequencing in a study of cytomegalovirus exposure and HLA in healthy donors. For this clone: Its specificity is not known.

The PCR contained 60 Vbeta and 13 Jbeta primers. TCRdb keeps only in-frame clones here, not all; method: immunoSEQ multiplex PCR. This table holds approximately 170,000 clones, approximately 86% found once. This CDR3 spans 14 amino acids. Germline-derived CDR1 and CDR2 are SGHKS and YYEKEE (reference sequence). V dropped 2 bases and J dropped 4 bases, with 13 bases sitting between them. The study, taken as a whole, reports: As confirmed in vitro, a few CMV-associated chains were specific for CMV antigens.

Sequences were obtained from PBMCs. This receptor was obtained from a male donor in good health and CMV-seronegative. V gene TRBV5-5 combines with J gene TRBJ2-7; a possible D gene is TRBD2 (7 bases). CDR3 loop: CASSFSQGLYEQYF. In nucleotides, the CDR3 is TGTGCCAGCAGCTTTTCACAGGGACTATACGAGCAGTACTTC. The entire variable domain, with the rest obtained from reference TRBV5-5 and TRBJ2-7, is as follows: DAGVTQSPTHLIKTRGQQVTLRCSPISGHKSVSWYQQVLGQGPQFIFQYYEKEERGRGNFPDRFSARQFPNYSSELNVNALLLGDSALYLCASSFSQGLYEQYFGPGTRLTVT.